Following are 11 T cell receptor beta chains from one sample sequenced in a study of blood T cell repertoires in COVID-19. Clones were sequenced by immunoSEQ multiplex PCR, and TCRdb holds only the in-frame ones, with some missing. The sample yields 100,000 to 150,000 clones, 86% seen once. Sequencing was performed on peripheral blood. These receptors were obtained from a woman aged 65 to 85 with COVID-19, enrolled during active disease.

The J gene is TRBJ2-7, the V gene TRBV5-6, with TRBD1 matching over 10 bases. The germline V gene has CDR1 SGHDT and CDR2 YYEEEE. The CDR3 consists of 14 residues. The junction had 0 bases not matched to a gene; V was cut back by 0 bases and J by 3 bases. The CDR3: CASSLGDRGYEQYF. CDR3 coding DNA: TGTGCCAGCAGCTTGGGGGACAGGGGCTACGAGCAGTACTTC.

V gene TRBV7-9 combines with J gene TRBJ2-5, with TRBD1 identical over 8 bases. CDR3 length equals 17 residues. Trimming cost V 1 base and J 4 bases; bases outside gene matches: 11. Germline CDR1 is SEHNR and CDR2 is FQNEAQ (reference sequence). The CDR3 DNA is TGTGCCAGCAGCTTAGAATTCCAGGGGGCGTTCAGAGAGACCCAGTACTTC. Protein sequence: CASSLEFQGAFRETQYF.

V is TRBV5-1 and J is TRBJ2-1; a weak D match, TRBD1 (5 bases). CDR3 length: 15 amino acids. In germline, CDR1 is SGHRS, CDR2 YFSETQ. V dropped 4 bases and J dropped 7 bases, with 18 bases sitting between them. In DNA form, the CDR3 reads TGCGCCAGCAGCACAAGAGCAGGGTCCTGGAATGAGCAGTTCTTC. Protein sequence: CASSTRAGSWNEQFF.

This clone was counted between two and nine times. This chain links TRBV5-8 with TRBJ1-4; D gene unclear. This CDR3 comprises 15 residues. Trimming pared 0 bases from V and 1 base from J, leaving 7 bases between. In germline, CDR1 is SGHTS, CDR2 YDEGEE. The CDR3 here is CASSLGGGTNEKLFF. CDR3 DNA sequence: TGTGCCAGCAGCTTGGGGGGAGGAACTAATGAAAAACTGTTTTTT. The entire variable domain, with the rest obtained from reference TRBV5-8 and TRBJ1-4, is as follows: EAGVTQSPTHLIKTRGQQATLRCSPISGHTSVYWYQQALGLGLQFLLWYDEGEERNRGNFPPRFSGRQFPNYSSELNVNALELEDSALYLCASSLGGGTNEKLFFGSGTQLSVL.

The rearrangement links TRBV2 to TRBJ2-6; tentative D call: TRBD1 (5 bases). The CDR3 has 16 residues. The ends were cut back, 1 base at V and 0 bases at J, with 7 bases in the middle. Germline V gene sequence: CDR1 SNHLY, CDR2 FYNNEI. The CDR3 reads CASSEEGSSGANVLTF. In nucleotides, the CDR3 is TGTGCCAGCAGTGAAGAGGGGTCCTCTGGGGCCAACGTCCTGACTTTC.

The chain couples TRBV6-5 to TRBJ1-6; 9 bases align to TRBD1. This CDR3 contains 14 residues. V shed 6 bases, J shed 6 bases, and the junction held 3 bases outside the gene matches. Germline V gene sequence: CDR1 MNHEY, CDR2 SVGAGI. The CDR3 protein is CASRVQGANSPLHF. The CDR3 DNA follows: TGTGCCAGCAGGGTACAGGGGGCTAATTCACCCCTCCACTTT.

This chain connects TRBV18 to TRBJ1-3; D might be TRBD1 (5 bases). This CDR3 has 14 residues. Trimming shortened V by 3 bases and J by 3 bases, and 9 bases separated the two germline ends. Germline V lookup: CDR1 KGHSH, CDR2 LQKENI. The CDR3 nucleotides are TGTGCCAGCTCACCGCAGGGACTTGGAAACACCATATATTTT. Translation gives CASSPQGLGNTIYF.

J is TRBJ1-2 and V is TRBV29-1; possibly TRBD1 for D (6 bases). Germline CDR1 SQVTM, CDR2 ANQGSEA. The CDR3 consists of 14 residues. V lost 3 bases and J 5 bases, leaving 16 bases between the germline ends. CDR3 protein: CSVEEPPGEYGYTF. The CDR3 nucleotides are TGCAGCGTTGAGGAACCCCCAGGGGAGTATGGCTACACCTTC.

This clone has more than one count but fewer than ten. The chain carries TRBV19 and TRBJ1-5; the match to TRBD1 covers 9 bases. The CDR3 is 16 amino acids. Trimming took 5 bases from V and 5 from J; bases not matched to a gene: 10. Per the germline V gene, CDR1 is LNHDA and CDR2 is SQIVND (reference sequence). CDR3: CASSESSGQGYQPQHF. The DNA for the CDR3 is TGTGCCAGTAGTGAGTCATCGGGACAGGGATATCAGCCCCAGCATTTT.

This chain connects TRBV12-3 or TRBV12-4 to TRBJ1-1, with 7 bases fitting TRBD1. This CDR3 is built from 13 residues. V was clipped by 3 bases and J by 9 bases; unmatched bases: 7. CDR3 amino acids: CASSLGQRLQAFF. The CDR3 DNA is TGTGCCAGCAGTTTGGGACAGAGGTTACAAGCTTTCTTT.

The V call is TRBV18, the J call TRBJ1-4; perhaps TRBD1 as D (5 bases). The CDR3 spans 15 residues. CDR1 KGHSH and CDR2 LQKENI come from the germline V gene. The V end was cut by 3 bases, the J end by 5 bases, with 13 bases between. The chain's CDR3 is CASSPFDRTNEKLFF. The CDR3 region has the DNA TGTGCCAGCTCACCCTTCGACAGAACAAATGAAAAACTGTTTTTT.